The 15 T cell receptor beta chains in this list originate from one sample, sequenced in a study of shared clonotypes between healthy human individuals. Libraries were prepared by immunoSEQ multiplex PCR; TCRdb keeps only in-frame clonotypes and omits some of them. The sample gives about half a million clones, 81% of which show up once; over 9.5% is in the top ten. Sequenced input: PBMCs. These receptors all stem from a woman aged 40 to 50 in good health. Some clones in this sample may be carry-over from other donors' samples.

V is TRBV5-6 and J is TRBJ2-6; D assignment may be TRBD1 or TRBD2 (5 bases each). In germline, CDR1 is SGHDT, CDR2 YYEEEE. Deletions cut 8 bases from V and 4 bases from J, with 25 bases between. This CDR3 spans 18 amino acids. The DNA of the CDR3 is TGTGCCAGTAGTATTCCGGGACGGAAAGCCACCGGGGCCAACGTCCTGACTTTC. Its protein is CASSIPGRKATGANVLTF.

The CDR3 DNA follows: TGTGCCAGCAGCTTAGCGGCAGGGGGCCAAGGCGAGCAGTACTTC. It encodes CASSLAAGGQGEQYF. The chain carries TRBV7-9 and TRBJ2-7, with 8 bases that match TRBD1. The CDR3 spans 15 residues. Trimming at V came to 0 bases and at J to 6 bases, leaving 7 bases not matched to a gene. Germline V gene sequence: CDR1 SEHNR, CDR2 FQNEAQ (reference sequence).

The DNA for the CDR3 is TGCGCCAGCAGCTTGGTTGGGGGATCAGATACGCAGTATTTT. Translated, it gives CASSLVGGSDTQYF. V usage is TRBV5-1 and J usage is TRBJ2-3; either TRBD1 or TRBD2 may supply D (5 bases each). CDR1 is SGHRS and CDR2 is YFSETQ in the germline V gene. V shed 0 bases and J shed 4 bases, with 9 bases lying between them. This CDR3 region has 14 residues.

This chain uses TRBV11-2 with TRBJ2-7, with D tentatively TRBD2 (6 bases). V gave up 5 bases and J gave up 8 bases, with 19 bases separating them. The CDR3 has 14 amino acids. Per the germline V gene, CDR1 is SGHAT and CDR2 is FQNNGV. The CDR3 DNA reads as TGTGCCAGCAGCCTCGGAGGGGAGGACTGGAAGCAGTACTTC. Translation: CASSLGGEDWKQYF.

The chain uses TRBV7-8 and TRBJ2-7; 7 bases are a match to TRBD1. Per the germline V gene, CDR1 is SGHVS and CDR2 is FQNEAQ. The CDR3 is 12 amino acids. V gave up 3 bases and J gave up 7 bases; unmatched junction bases: 3. The CDR3 loop is CASSFTGDEQYF. The CDR3 nucleotides are TGTGCCAGCAGCTTTACAGGGGATGAGCAGTACTTC.

To note about this clone: A far larger clone lies a single base away; this is likely a read error. The chain uses TRBV30 and TRBJ2-7, with 13 bases fitting TRBD2. The CDR3 has 20 residues. CDR1 and CDR2 from the germline V gene are GTSNPN and SVGIG (reference sequence). CDR3 region: CDWSAAAGWGLAGITYEQYF. The CDR3 bases are TGTGACTGGAGTGCCGCTGCAGGGTGGGGACTAGCGGGAATAACCTACGAGCAGTACTTC.

This sequence joins TRBV4-1 and TRBJ2-1; 7 bases align to TRBD1. CDR1 is MGHRA, CDR2 YSYEKL, per germline. Unmatched junction bases numbered 7, after V lost 3 bases and J lost 2 bases. The CDR3 loop spans 16 amino acids. The CDR3 DNA sequence: TGCGCCAGCAGCCACCCCCGGGACAGCCCCTACAATGAGCAGTTCTTC. This gives the protein CASSHPRDSPYNEQFF.

This clone was detected a few times. With only one base between it and a far larger clone, this is likely a read error. Other nucleotide sequences from this sample produce the same CDR3. This chain joins TRBV18 and TRBJ2-5; D remains ambiguous. The CDR3 totals 13 residues. V dropped 6 bases and J dropped 1 base, with 9 bases sitting between them. Germline V CDR1 and CDR2: KGHSH, LQKENI. The CDR3 nucleotides are TGTGCCAGCTCGCCATCTCCCCAAGAGACCCAGTACTTC. Amino acids: CASSPSPQETQYF.

CDR3 nucleotide sequence: TGTGCCAGCAGCTCGGACAGGCTTCCCCCTGGGGCCAACGTCCTGACTTTC. It is translated as CASSSDRLPPGANVLTF. The rearrangement links TRBV11-2 to TRBJ2-6, with 7 bases that match TRBD1. Trimming at V came to 4 bases and at J to 2 bases, leaving 8 bases not matched to a gene. This CDR3 has 17 residues. CDR1 and CDR2 (germline): SGHAT, FQNNGV.

The chain couples TRBV28 to TRBJ1-4; TRBD1 matches at 11 bases. J was trimmed by 7 bases and V by 1 base; bases with no gene match: 8. CDR3 size: 17 residues. CDR1 MDHEN and CDR2 SYDVKM come from the germline V gene. The CDR3 coding sequence is TGTGCCAGCAGTTTATTGTCTTATGGGACAGGGGGTGAAAAACTGTTTTTT. It codes for CASSLLSYGTGGEKLFF.

The chain recombines TRBV2 with TRBJ2-5; 8 bases match TRBD1. The CDR3 has 14 amino acids. Unmatched junction bases numbered 2, after V lost 1 base and J lost 4 bases. The germline gives CDR1 SNHLY, CDR2 FYNNEI. CDR3: CASSEGGQAETQYF. CDR3 nucleotides: TGTGCCAGCAGTGAAGGGGGACAGGCAGAGACCCAGTACTTC. Full variable domain (rest looked up from reference TRBV2 and TRBJ2-5): EPEVTQTPSHQVTQMGQEVILRCVPISNHLYFYWYRQILGQKVEFLVSFYNNEISEKSEIFDDQFSVERPDGSNFTLKIRSTKLEDSAMYFCASSEGGQAETQYFGPGTRLLVL.

The table lists this clone with a count of one. The J gene is TRBJ2-5, the V gene TRBV25-1; D assignment may be TRBD1 or TRBD2 (5 bases each). In germline, CDR1 is MGHDK, CDR2 SYGVNS. The V end was cut by 10 bases, the J end by 2 bases, with 17 bases between. This CDR3 is built from 14 residues. This CDR3 is CATSGQRGQETQYF. The CDR3 DNA reads as TGTGCCACCTCGGGGCAGCGAGGGCAAGAGACCCAGTACTTC.

The chain is built from TRBV5-1 and TRBJ2-2, with TRBD2 identical over 8 bases. The J segment lost 2 bases and the V segment lost 2 bases, leaving 5 bases of the junction unmatched. The CDR3 covers 16 residues. CDR1 SGHRS and CDR2 YFSETQ come from the germline V gene. CDR3 region: CASSLLLAANTGELFF. CDR3 DNA: TGCGCCAGCAGCTTATTACTAGCGGCTAACACCGGGGAGCTGTTTTTT.

The chain links TRBV28 to TRBJ2-1; 8 bases agree with TRBD2. Germline assignment: CDR1 MDHEN and CDR2 SYDVKM. V trimming: 6 bases; J trimming: 3 bases; junction bases outside the gene matches: 7. The CDR3 spans 15 residues. The CDR3 DNA is TGTGCCAGCAGCCCCAGACTAGCGCGCTACAATGAGCAGTTCTTC. It encodes CASSPRLARYNEQFF.

The CDR3, as DNA: TGCGCCACCCAACAATCCGGGGGTGAGACCCAGTACTTC. Protein sequence: CATQQSGGETQYF. V and J are TRBV5-1 and TRBJ2-5; D might be TRBD2 (6 bases). V dropped 9 bases and J dropped 5 bases, with 17 bases sitting between them. Germline V gene data show CDR1 as SGHRS and CDR2 as YFSETQ. The CDR3 is made up of 13 amino acids.